This passage covers 4 T cell receptor beta chains from one sample sequenced in a study of T-cell reconstitution after alpha-beta-depleted transplantation in children. Using unique molecular identifiers, the investigators prepared the TCRbeta library. A single record per CDR3 protein comes from TCRdb applying MiXCR to the PCR reads. The sample lists roughly 300,000 distinct CDR3 sequences, about 9.9% occurring once. The input for sequencing was peripheral blood, taken 180 days after TCRalphabeta/CD19-depleted stem cell transplant. These receptors were collected from a male patient aged 2 to 9 who had a stem cell transplant for chronic granulomatous disease, so the T cells may come from the graft donor.

This chain joins TRBV28 and TRBJ2-7, with 7 bases identical to TRBD2. Germline V lookup: CDR1 MDHEN, CDR2 SYDVKM. With V trimmed by 1 base and J by 3 bases, 6 bases remained unmatched. This CDR3 contains 15 residues. The CDR3 DNA reads as TGTGCCAGCAGTTTATTAGCGGGTGGGGACTACGAGCAGTACTTC. It is translated as CASSLLAGGDYEQYF.

This rearrangement joins TRBV7-2 to TRBJ1-2; D remains unclear. The germline V and J ends were trimmed by 3 bases and 4 bases, with 12 bases remaining between them. Germline-derived CDR1 and CDR2 are SGHTA and FQGNSA. The CDR3 has 14 residues. CDR3 protein: CASSLTFSVYGYTF. The CDR3 DNA reads TGTGCCAGCAGCTTGACATTTTCGGTCTATGGCTACACCTTC.

This clonotype was counted at least ten times. CDR3 sequence: CSARVFGGRITEEAFF. CDR3 DNA sequence: TGCAGTGCTAGAGTATTCGGAGGGCGGATTACTGAAGAAGCTTTCTTT. This chain connects TRBV20-1 to TRBJ1-1; D gene uncertain. V was trimmed by 1 base and J by 8 bases, leaving 23 bases between them. The CDR3 is 16 amino acids. From germline, CDR1 is DFQATT and CDR2 SNEGSKA (reference sequence).

In its sample, this clonotype was seen many times. The J gene is TRBJ2-5, the V gene TRBV5-1, with TRBD2 identical over 9 bases. Germline assignment: CDR1 SGHRS and CDR2 YFSETQ. This CDR3 is 14 amino acids long. J lost 4 bases, V lost 5 bases, and 6 bases had no gene match. The CDR3 coding sequence is TGCGCCAGCAGGCTAGCGGGGCCGGGAGAGACCCAGTACTTC. It codes for CASRLAGPGETQYF.